The rows below give T cell receptor beta chains drawn from one sample of a study of graft-versus-host responses after intestinal transplantation. Sequencing used immunoSEQ multiplex PCR; TCRdb keeps in-frame clones, though not all of them. The sample consists of 75,000 to 100,000 clones, 90% of them appearing once. This specimen consisted of PBMCs, obtained about 450 days after intestinal transplant. The receptors come from a human patient who received an intestinal transplant, so some T cells may come from the graft donor. CDR3s include the opening cysteine and the closing phenylalanine or tryptophan. D genes are given only for firm matches.

j_call | d_call | v_call | cdr3_nt | cdr3_aa
TRBJ2-2 | . | TRBV11-3 | TGTGCCAGCACCCTGCGAGGGACCGGGGAGCTGTTTTTT | CASTLRGTGELFF
TRBJ2-7 | . | TRBV29-1 | TGCAGCGTCCGCATCAGGGGCTCCTACGAGCAGTACTTC | CSVRIRGSYEQYF
TRBJ1-1 | . | TRBV5-4 | TGTGCCAGCAGCCCCGGGGGGGAGAACACTGAAGCTTTCTTT | CASSPGGENTEAFF
TRBJ1-6 | . | TRBV5-6 | TGTGCCAGCAGCCCGATCCCGGGGAAGGGGGGGTCACCCCTCCACTTT | CASSPIPGKGGSPLHF
TRBJ2-2 | . | TRBV9 | TGTGCCAGCAGCGACCCCCTACAGACTTCGAACACCGGGGAGCTGTTTTTT | CASSDPLQTSNTGELFF
TRBJ1-2 | . | TRBV20-1 | TGCAGTGCTAGGTTGGGCTATGGCTACACCTTC | CSARLGYGYTF
TRBJ2-1 | TRBD1 | TRBV19 | TGTGCCAGTAGTACGCCGGGACAGGGATCCCCGAGCTCCTACAATGAGCAGTTCTTC | CASSTPGQGSPSSYNEQFF
TRBJ1-2 | . | TRBV29-1 | TGCAGCGGCGGGGACGGAAACTATGGCTACACCTTC | CSGGDGNYGYTF
TRBJ2-6 | TRBD1 | TRBV7-9 | TGTGCCAGCAGGGGACAGGGGCCCCTCTCTGGGGCCAACGTCCTGACTTTC | CASRGQGPLSGANVLTF
TRBJ2-1 | TRBD2 | TRBV5-4 | TGTGCCAGCAGCTCCGCTGGTCCGGGACTAGCGGGACCAGGGGAGCAGTTCTTC | CASSSAGPGLAGPGEQFF
TRBJ2-3 | TRBD2 | TRBV10-3 | TGTGCCATCGGGACTAGCGGAGACCTTAGCACAGATACGCAGTATTTT | CAIGTSGDLSTDTQYF
TRBJ1-4 | . | TRBV5-1 | TGCGCCAGCAGTGCCCAGGACCCAACTAATGAAAAACTGTTTTTT | CASSAQDPTNEKLFF
TRBJ1-1 | TRBD1 | TRBV10-3 | TGTGCCTCACACAGGGGGTTCAACACTGAAGCTTTCTTT | CASHRGFNTEAFF
TRBJ1-1 | . | TRBV29-1 | TGCAGCGTTGGGGGGGCTTCGAACACTGAAGCTTTCTTT | CSVGGASNTEAFF
TRBJ2-7 | . | TRBV7-2 | TGTGCCAGCAGCTCCAGGGGACGGGACGAGCAGTACTTC | CASSSRGRDEQYF
TRBJ1-2 | TRBD1 | TRBV7-9 | TGTGCCAGCAGCATCGGGACAGGGGAGTATGGCTACACCTTC | CASSIGTGEYGYTF